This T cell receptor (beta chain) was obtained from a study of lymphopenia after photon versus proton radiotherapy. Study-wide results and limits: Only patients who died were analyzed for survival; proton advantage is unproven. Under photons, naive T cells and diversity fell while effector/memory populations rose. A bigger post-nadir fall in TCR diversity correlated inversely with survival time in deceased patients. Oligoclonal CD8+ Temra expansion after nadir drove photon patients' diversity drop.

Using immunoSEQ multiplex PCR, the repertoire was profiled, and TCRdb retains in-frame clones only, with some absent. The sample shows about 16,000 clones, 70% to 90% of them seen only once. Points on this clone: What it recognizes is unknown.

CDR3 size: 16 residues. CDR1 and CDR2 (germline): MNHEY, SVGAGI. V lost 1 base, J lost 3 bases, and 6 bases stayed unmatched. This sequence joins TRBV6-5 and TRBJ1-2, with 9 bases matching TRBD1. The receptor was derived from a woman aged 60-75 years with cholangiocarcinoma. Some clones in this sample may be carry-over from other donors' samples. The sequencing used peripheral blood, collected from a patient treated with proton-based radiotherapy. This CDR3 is CASSYYPGQGYYGYTF. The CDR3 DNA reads TGTGCCAGCAGTTACTACCCGGGACAGGGATACTATGGCTACACCTTC.